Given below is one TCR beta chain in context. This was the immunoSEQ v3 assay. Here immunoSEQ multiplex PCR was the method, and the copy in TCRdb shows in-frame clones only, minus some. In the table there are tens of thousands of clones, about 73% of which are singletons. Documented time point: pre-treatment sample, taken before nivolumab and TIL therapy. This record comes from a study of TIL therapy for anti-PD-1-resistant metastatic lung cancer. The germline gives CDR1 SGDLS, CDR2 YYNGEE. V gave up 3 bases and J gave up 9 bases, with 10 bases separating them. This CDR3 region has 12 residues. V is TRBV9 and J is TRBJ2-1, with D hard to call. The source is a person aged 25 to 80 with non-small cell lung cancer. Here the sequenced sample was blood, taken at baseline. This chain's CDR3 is CASSAIGGEQFF. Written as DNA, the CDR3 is TGTGCCAGCAGCGCAATTGGTGGTGAGCAGTTCTTC. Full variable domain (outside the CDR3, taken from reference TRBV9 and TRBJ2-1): DSGVTQTPKHLITATGQRVTLRCSPRSGDLSVYWYQQSLDQGLQFLIQYYNGEERAKGNILERFSAQQFPDLHSELNLSSLELGDSALYFCASSAIGGEQFFGPGTRLTVL.